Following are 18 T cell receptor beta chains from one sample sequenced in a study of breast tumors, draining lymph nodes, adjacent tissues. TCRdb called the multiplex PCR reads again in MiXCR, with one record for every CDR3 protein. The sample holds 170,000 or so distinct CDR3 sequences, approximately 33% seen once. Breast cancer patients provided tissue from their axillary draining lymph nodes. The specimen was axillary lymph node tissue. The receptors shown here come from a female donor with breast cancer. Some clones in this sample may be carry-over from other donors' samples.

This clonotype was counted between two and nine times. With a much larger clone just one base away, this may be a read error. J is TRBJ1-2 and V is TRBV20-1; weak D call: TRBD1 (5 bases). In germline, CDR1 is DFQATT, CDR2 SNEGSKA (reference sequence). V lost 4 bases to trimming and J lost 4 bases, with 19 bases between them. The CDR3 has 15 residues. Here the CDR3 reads CSAKIGAGTTYGYTF. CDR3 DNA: TGCAGTGCTAAAATCGGGGCAGGGACCACCTATGGCTACACCTTC.

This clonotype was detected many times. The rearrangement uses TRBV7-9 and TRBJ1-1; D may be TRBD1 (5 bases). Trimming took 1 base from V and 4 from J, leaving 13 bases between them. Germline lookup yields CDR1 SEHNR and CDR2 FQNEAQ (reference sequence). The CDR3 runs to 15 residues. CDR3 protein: CASSLDGGVTTEAFF. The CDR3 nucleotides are TGTGCCAGCAGCTTAGATGGAGGGGTGACCACTGAAGCTTTCTTT.

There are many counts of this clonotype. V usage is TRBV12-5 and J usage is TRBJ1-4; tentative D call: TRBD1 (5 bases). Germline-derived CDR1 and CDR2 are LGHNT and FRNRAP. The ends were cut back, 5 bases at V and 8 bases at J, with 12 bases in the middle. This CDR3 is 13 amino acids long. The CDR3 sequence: CASGGGVAEKLFF. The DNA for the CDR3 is TGTGCTAGTGGTGGAGGGGTGGCGGAAAAACTGTTTTTT.

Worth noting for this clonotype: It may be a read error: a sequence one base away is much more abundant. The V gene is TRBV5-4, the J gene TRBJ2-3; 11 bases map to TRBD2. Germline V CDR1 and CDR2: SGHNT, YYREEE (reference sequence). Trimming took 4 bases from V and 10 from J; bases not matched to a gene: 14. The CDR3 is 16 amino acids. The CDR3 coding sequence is TGTGCCAGCAGCCGCTCGCTAGCGGGGGGCCAGAGAGCGCAGTATTTT. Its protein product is CASSRSLAGGQRAQYF.

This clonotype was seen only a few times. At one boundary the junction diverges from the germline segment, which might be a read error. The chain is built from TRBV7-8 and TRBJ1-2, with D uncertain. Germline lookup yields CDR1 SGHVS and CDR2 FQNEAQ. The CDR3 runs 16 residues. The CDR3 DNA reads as TGTGCCAGCAGCTTAGCCTCGGGAAATCCCCTCTATGGCCACACCTTC. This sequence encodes CASSLASGNPLYGHTF. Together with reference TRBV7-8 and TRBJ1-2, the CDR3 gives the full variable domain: GAGVSQSPRYKVAKRGQDVALRCDPISGHVSLFWYQQALGQGPEFLTYFQNEAQLDKSGLPSDRFFAERPEGSVSTLKIQRTQQEDSAVYLCASSLASGNPLYGHTFGSGTRLTVV.

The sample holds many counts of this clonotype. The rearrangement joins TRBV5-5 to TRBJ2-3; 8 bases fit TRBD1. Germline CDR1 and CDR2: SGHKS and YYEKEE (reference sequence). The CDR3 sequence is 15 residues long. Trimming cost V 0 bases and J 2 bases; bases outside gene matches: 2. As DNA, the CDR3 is TGTGCCAGCAGCTTGGGGACAGGGATCACAGATACGCAGTATTTT. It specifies CASSLGTGITDTQYF.

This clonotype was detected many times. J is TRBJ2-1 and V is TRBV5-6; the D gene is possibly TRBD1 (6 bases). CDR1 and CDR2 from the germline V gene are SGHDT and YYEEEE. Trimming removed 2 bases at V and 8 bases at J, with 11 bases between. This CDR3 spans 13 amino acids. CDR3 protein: CASSLQGSDEQFF. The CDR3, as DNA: TGTGCCAGCAGCTTACAGGGTTCCGATGAGCAGTTCTTC.

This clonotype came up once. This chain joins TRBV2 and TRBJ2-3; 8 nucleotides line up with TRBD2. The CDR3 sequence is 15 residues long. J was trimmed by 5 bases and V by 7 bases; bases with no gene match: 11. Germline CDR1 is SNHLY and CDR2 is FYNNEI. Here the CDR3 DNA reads TGTGCCAGCACCCAAAGGGCGGGGGGCCGAGATACGCAGTATTTT. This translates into CASTQRAGGRDTQYF.

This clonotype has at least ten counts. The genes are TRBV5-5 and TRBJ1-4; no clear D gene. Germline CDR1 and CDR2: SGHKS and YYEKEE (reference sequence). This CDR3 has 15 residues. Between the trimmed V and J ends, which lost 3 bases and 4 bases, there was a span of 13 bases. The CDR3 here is CASSSQFGYNEKLFF. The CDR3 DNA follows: TGTGCCAGCAGCTCGCAATTTGGATATAATGAAAAACTGTTTTTT.

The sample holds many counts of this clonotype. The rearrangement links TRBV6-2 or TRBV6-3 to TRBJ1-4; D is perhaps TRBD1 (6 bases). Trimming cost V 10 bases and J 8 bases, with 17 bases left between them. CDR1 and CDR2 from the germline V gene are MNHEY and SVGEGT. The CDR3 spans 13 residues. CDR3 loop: CAKKTGQEEKLFF. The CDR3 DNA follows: TGTGCCAAAAAGACAGGCCAAGAAGAAAAACTGTTTTTT.

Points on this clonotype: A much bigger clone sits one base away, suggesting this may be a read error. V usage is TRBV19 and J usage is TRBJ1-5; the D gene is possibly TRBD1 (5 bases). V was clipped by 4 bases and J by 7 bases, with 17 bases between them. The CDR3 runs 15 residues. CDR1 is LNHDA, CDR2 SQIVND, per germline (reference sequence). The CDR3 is CASSTEAGRRQPQHF. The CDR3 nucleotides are TGTGCCAGTAGTACAGAGGCAGGGAGACGCCAGCCCCAGCATTTT.

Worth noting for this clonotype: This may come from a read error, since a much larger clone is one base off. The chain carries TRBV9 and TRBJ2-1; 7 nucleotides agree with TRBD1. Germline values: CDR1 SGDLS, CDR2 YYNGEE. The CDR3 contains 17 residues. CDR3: CASSVEAGGITYTEQFF. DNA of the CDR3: TGTGCCAGCAGCGTAGAGGCAGGGGGAATTACATACACTGAGCAGTTCTTC.

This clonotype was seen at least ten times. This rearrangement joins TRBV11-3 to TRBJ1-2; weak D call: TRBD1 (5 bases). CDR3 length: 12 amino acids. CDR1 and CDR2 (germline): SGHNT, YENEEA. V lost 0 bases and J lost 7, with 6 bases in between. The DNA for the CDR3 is TGTGCCAGCAGCTTAGAGGGACCTGGCTACACCTTC. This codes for CASSLEGPGYTF.

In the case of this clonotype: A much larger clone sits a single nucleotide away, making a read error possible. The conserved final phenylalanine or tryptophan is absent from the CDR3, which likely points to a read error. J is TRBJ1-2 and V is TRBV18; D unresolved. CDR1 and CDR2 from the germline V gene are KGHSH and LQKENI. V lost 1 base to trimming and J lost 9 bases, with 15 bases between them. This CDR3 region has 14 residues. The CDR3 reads CASSPQDWARSYTS. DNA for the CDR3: TGTGCCAGCTCACCACAGGACTGGGCGCGGAGCTACACCTCC.

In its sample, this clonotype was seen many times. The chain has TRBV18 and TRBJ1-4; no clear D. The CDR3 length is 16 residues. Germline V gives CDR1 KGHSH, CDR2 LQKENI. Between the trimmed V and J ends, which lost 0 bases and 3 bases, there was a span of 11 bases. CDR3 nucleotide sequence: TGTGCCAGCTCACCACCGATGGAGGGTCCTAATGAAAAACTGTTTTTT. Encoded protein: CASSPPMEGPNEKLFF.

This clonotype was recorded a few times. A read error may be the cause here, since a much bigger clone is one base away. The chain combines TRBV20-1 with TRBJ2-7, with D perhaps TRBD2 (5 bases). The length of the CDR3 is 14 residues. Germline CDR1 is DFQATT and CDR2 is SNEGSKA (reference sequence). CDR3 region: CSAHGLGSSSEQYF. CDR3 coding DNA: TGCAGTGCGCACGGACTGGGGAGCTCCTCCGAGCAGTACTTC.

The CDR3 nucleotides read TGTGCCAGCAGTTACCGGGTGGGGGGTTCACTATTCAACAATGAGCAGTTCTTC. Protein sequence: CASSYRVGGSLFNNEQFF. The rearrangement links TRBV6-2 or TRBV6-3 to TRBJ2-1; TRBD2 is a possible D gene (6 bases). CDR1 and CDR2 (germline): MNHEY, SVGEGT. The CDR3 runs 18 residues. V was cut by 2 bases and J by 5 bases, with 22 bases left in between.

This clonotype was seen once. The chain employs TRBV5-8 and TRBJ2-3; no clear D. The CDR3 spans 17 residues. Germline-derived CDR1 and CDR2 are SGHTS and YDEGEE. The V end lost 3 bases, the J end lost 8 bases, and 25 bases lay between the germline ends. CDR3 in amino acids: CASSSPRGVKAVGTQYF. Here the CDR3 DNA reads TGTGCCAGCAGCTCCCCCCGTGGCGTCAAAGCAGTGGGTACGCAGTATTTT.